This T cell receptor (beta chain) was sequenced during a study of tumor-infiltrating lymphocytes in localized non-small cell lung cancer. Background on the study: Patients included smokers and never-smokers with various histologies, some sampled after neoadjuvant chemotherapy. Study observations and caveats: Only some patients had TCR sequencing, depending on available tissue.

The germline V and J ends were trimmed by 5 bases and 0 bases, with 11 bases remaining between them. The CDR3 length is 15 residues. CDR1 LNHDA and CDR2 SQIVND come from the germline V gene (reference sequence). In this sample, this clone turned up a few times. The antigen remains undetermined. Here immunoSEQ multiplex PCR was the method, and the copy in TCRdb shows in-frame clones only, minus some. The sample lists approximately 17,000 clones; around three quarters were seen once. The sequence came from a human donor with non-small cell lung cancer. The chain uses TRBV19 and TRBJ2-1; weak D call: TRBD2 (6 bases). Sequencing was done on a sample of lung tumor tissue. The CDR3 protein is CASSSQGLSYNEQFF. DNA for the CDR3: TGTGCCAGTAGTTCTCAGGGACTCTCCTACAATGAGCAGTTCTTC.